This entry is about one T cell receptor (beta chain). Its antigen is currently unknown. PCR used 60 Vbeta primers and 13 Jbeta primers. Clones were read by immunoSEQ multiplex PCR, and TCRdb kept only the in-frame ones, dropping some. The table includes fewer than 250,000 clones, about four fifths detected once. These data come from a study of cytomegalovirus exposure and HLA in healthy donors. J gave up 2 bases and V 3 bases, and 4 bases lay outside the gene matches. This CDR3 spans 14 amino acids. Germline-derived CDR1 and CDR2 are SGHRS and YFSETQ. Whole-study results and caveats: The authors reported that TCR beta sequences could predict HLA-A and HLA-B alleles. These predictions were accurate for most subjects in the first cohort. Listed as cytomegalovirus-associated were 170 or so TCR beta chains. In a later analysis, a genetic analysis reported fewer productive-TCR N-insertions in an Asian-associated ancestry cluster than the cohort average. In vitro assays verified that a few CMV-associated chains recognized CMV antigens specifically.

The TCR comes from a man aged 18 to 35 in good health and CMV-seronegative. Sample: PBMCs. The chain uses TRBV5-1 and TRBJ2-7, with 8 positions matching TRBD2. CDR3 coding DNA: TGCGCCAGCAGCTCCACTAGCGGCCCCTACGAGCAGTACTTC. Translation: CASSSTSGPYEQYF. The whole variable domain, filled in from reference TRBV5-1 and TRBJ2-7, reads KAGVTQTPRYLIKTRGQQVTLSCSPISGHRSVSWYQQTPGQGLQFLFEYFSETQRNKGNFPGRFSGRQFSNSRSEMNVSTLELGDSALYLCASSSTSGPYEQYFGPGTRLTVT.